These T cell receptor beta chains were read from a single sample in a study of cytomegalovirus exposure and HLA in healthy donors. Sequencing used immunoSEQ multiplex PCR; TCRdb keeps in-frame clones, though not all of them. The data show about 90,000 clones, approximately 71% seen once. The sample comprised PBMCs. The receptors derive from a woman under 30 in good health and CMV-seropositive. Each CDR3 is given with its conserved first and last residue. D genes are given only for firm matches. Clone size, where shown, is once, few, many, or a class for clones that have expanded.

abundance,d_gene,v_gene,j_gene,CDR3nt,CDR3aa
NA,NA,TRBV6-6,TRBJ2-1,TGTGCCTCCAAGGATCAGGGGCTAACTGAGCAGTTCTTC,CASKDQGLTEQFF
NA,NA,TRBV2,TRBJ1-1,TGTGCCAGCAGAGAAGAGGAGGGGAACACTGAAGCTTTCTTT,CASREEEGNTEAFF
NA,TRBD2,TRBV5-1,TRBJ2-3,TGCGCCAGCAGCTTGGGGCCGTTAGGTAGCGGGTACACAGATACGCAGTATTTT,CASSLGPLGSGYTDTQYF
NA,TRBD1,TRBV28,TRBJ1-1,TGTGCCAGCAGTTTAGCCACAGGGGGCTTAGGAGCTTTCTTT,CASSLATGGLGAFF
NA,NA,TRBV5-4,TRBJ1-1,TGTGCCAGCAGCTACGGGGGGGGCTTCGGGAACACTGAAGCTTTCTTT,CASSYGGGFGNTEAFF
NA,NA,TRBV9,TRBJ2-1,TGTGCCAGCAGCGCCAGGGGGGACCCCACTTACAATGAGCAGTTCTTC,CASSARGDPTYNEQFF
few,TRBD1,TRBV5-5,TRBJ1-4,TGTGCCAGCAGCCTGTTACTCCGGGACAGGGTCCGAAATGAAAAACTGTTTTTT,CASSLLLRDRVRNEKLFF
once,TRBD1,TRBV19,TRBJ2-7,TGTGCCAGTAGTGAGTTGATAAGTCGGGGACAGCCCTACGAGCAGTACTTC,CASSELISRGQPYEQYF
NA,NA,TRBV7-9,TRBJ1-1,TGTGCCAGCCAAGGGAGCCTTATGAACACTGAAGCTTTCTTT,CASQGSLMNTEAFF
NA,NA,TRBV10-3,TRBJ2-1,TGTGCCATCAGTGAGGGGGCAGAATACAATGAGCAGTTCTTC,CAISEGAEYNEQFF
once,TRBD2,TRBV19,TRBJ2-7,TGTGCCAGTAGTCGGACTAGCGGGATTAATTACGAGCAGTACTTC,CASSRTSGINYEQYF
NA,TRBD1,TRBV5-5,TRBJ2-1,TGTGCCAGCAGCCCTCTGGGGACAGCGAATGAGCAGTTCTTC,CASSPLGTANEQFF
few,NA,TRBV30,TRBJ2-2,TGTGCCTGGAGTGTACTAAGCACCGGGGAGCTGTTTTTT,CAWSVLSTGELFF
once,NA,TRBV9,TRBJ2-7,TGTGCCAGCAGCGTAGATGCAGGGAGGCCCGGGGGCGAGCAGTACTTC,CASSVDAGRPGGEQYF
NA,NA,TRBV7-9,TRBJ1-4,TGTGCCAGCAGCTTAGTCCTAGGATTGACTGAAAAACTGTTTTTT,CASSLVLGLTEKLFF
NA,NA,TRBV7-2,TRBJ2-1,TGTGCCAGCAGCAACGTTCGAGGGGGTGAGCAGTTCTTC,CASSNVRGGEQFF
NA,NA,TRBV4-2,TRBJ2-1,TGTGCCAGCAGCCAAGATCATGGCCGGGGGAATGAGCAGTTCTTC,CASSQDHGRGNEQFF
NA,NA,TRBV7-3,TRBJ2-4,TGTGCCAGCAGCTTAATTGGCTCCAACCCCCCTAACATTCAGTACTTC,CASSLIGSNPPNIQYF
NA,TRBD2,TRBV27,TRBJ2-7,TGTGCCAGCAGTCGTGGTTCGAGCGGGAGTCCGCACGAGCAGTACTTC,CASSRGSSGSPHEQYF
few,NA,TRBV4-3,TRBJ1-1,TGCGCCAGCAGCCAAGAGGAGGGGTTGAACACTGAAGCTTTCTTT,CASSQEEGLNTEAFF
NA,NA,TRBV7-2,TRBJ1-2,TGTGCCAGCAGCTTAGAAGGGGCAGCAGAGGGCTACACCTTC,CASSLEGAAEGYTF
few,NA,TRBV4-1,TRBJ2-7,TGCGCCAGCAGCCAATTGTTGGGGGACTCCTACGAGCAGTACTTC,CASSQLLGDSYEQYF
once,NA,TRBV9,TRBJ1-2,TGTGCCAGCAGCGCTACTAGGGGAGGACCAACCTATGGCTACACCTTC,CASSATRGGPTYGYTF
NA,NA,TRBV7-2,TRBJ1-3,TGTGCCAGCAGCTCAGGGCGTAGGGACACCATATATTTT,CASSSGRRDTIYF
once,NA,TRBV28,TRBJ2-7,TGTGCCAGCAGTCTCAGGGGGGCGGAGCAGTACTTC,CASSLRGAEQYF
NA,TRBD1,TRBV19,TRBJ1-1,TGTGCCAGTAGTAATGGACAGGGGAGAGCTGAAGCTTTCTTT,CASSNGQGRAEAFF
NA,TRBD1,TRBV7-2,TRBJ1-2,TGTGCCAGCAGCCCACGGGCCGGACAGGGGACTCAAAACTATGGCTACACCTTC,CASSPRAGQGTQNYGYTF
NA,NA,TRBV9,TRBJ2-1,TGTGCCAGCAGCGTGGGGCGGGACTACAATGAGCAGTTCTTC,CASSVGRDYNEQFF
NA,TRBD1,TRBV5-4,TRBJ2-2,TGTGCCAGCAGCTTTAGGGCAGGGGGCGCCGCCGGGGAGCTGTTTTTT,CASSFRAGGAAGELFF
NA,NA,TRBV7-9,TRBJ2-7,TGTGCCAGCAGCTTAGCGCGACTCCTCTCCTACGAGCAGTACTTC,CASSLARLLSYEQYF
NA,NA,TRBV10-3,TRBJ1-6,TGTGCCATCAGTGAGTCGACAGATCTTTCACCCCTCCACTTT,CAISESTDLSPLHF